The source of this TCR beta chain is a study of T cell responses to AZD1222 COVID-19 vaccine. Study-wide results and limits: Clonal diversity was possibly underestimated, and the donors were mostly white British, with more females.

CDR1 is SNHLY, CDR2 FYNNEI, per germline. V lost 6 bases and J 3 bases, leaving 6 bases between the germline ends. The CDR3 covers 12 residues. Assay used: immunoSEQ multiplex PCR; TCRdb lists only in-frame clones, some missing. The table includes around 120,000 clones, more than 65% detected once. Pooled samples include second doses given at about 4 or 12 weeks. Worth noting for this clone: Its antigen is unidentified.

The sequence came from an adult who received the AZD1222 COVID-19 vaccine. The rearrangement uses TRBV2 and TRBJ2-4; D ambiguous. Material: peripheral blood, obtained 28 days after the second AZD1222 dose. The CDR3 coding sequence is TGTGCCAGCAGGGGCGGCAAAAACATTCAGTACTTC. Residues: CASRGGKNIQYF.